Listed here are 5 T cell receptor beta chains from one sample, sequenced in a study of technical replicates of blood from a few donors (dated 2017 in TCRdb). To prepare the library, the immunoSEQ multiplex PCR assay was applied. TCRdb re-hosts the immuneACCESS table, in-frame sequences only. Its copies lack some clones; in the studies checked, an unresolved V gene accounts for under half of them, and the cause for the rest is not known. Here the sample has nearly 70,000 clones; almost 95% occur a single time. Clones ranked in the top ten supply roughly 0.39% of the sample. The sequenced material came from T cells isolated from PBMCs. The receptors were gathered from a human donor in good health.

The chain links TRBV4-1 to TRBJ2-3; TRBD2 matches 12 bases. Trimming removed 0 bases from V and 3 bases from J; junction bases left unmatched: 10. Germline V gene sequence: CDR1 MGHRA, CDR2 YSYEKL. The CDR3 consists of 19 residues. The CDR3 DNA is TGCGCCAGCAGCCAAGAACTACTAGCGGGAGGCAAGAGGACAGATACGCAGTATTTT. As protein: CASSQELLAGGKRTDTQYF.

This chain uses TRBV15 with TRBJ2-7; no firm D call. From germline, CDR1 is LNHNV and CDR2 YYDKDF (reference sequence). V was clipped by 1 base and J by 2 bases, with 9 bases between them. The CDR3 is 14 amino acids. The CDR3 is CATSRGLETYEQYF. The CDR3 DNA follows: TGTGCCACCAGCAGAGGCCTAGAGACCTACGAGCAGTACTTC.

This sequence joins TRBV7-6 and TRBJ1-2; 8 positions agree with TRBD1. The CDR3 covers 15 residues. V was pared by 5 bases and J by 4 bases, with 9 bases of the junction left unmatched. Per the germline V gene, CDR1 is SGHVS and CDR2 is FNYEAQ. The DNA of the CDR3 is TGTGCCAGCAGCCAGCGGGACAGGCCTCTCTATGGCTACACCTTC. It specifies CASSQRDRPLYGYTF.

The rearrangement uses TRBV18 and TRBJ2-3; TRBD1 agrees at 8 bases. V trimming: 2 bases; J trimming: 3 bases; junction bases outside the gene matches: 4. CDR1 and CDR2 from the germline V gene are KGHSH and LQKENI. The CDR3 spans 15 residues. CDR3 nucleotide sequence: TGTGCCAGCTCACCATTTACAGGGGGTACAGATACGCAGTATTTT. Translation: CASSPFTGGTDTQYF.

In DNA form, the CDR3 reads TGTGCCAGCAGCCAGGGACTAGCGGGAGGTTACGAGCAGTACTTC. Amino acid sequence: CASSQGLAGGYEQYF. The rearrangement joins TRBV7-2 to TRBJ2-7, with 15 bases aligning to TRBD2. CDR1 SGHTA and CDR2 FQGNSA come from the germline V gene. The V gene end was trimmed by 5 bases and the J gene end by 4 bases; junction bases not matched to a gene: 3. The CDR3 loop spans 15 amino acids.